The present TCR beta chain was sequenced within a study of T cell repertoires in cytomegalovirus infection. Study-level information: CMV infection together with matching HLA type was indicated by public TCR beta signatures. Notes on the study in general: There were HLA-C-restricted CMV-specific TCR beta clonotypes dominating the ex vivo response.

This clonotype was counted many times. Antigen unknown. The CDR3 has 14 residues. CDR1 SGHTA and CDR2 FQGNSA come from the germline V gene. Trimming stripped 1 base from V and 4 bases from J, with 10 bases between. TCRdb re-derived calls from the reads in MiXCR, one entry per CDR3 protein. The sample yields approximately 180,000 distinct CDR3 sequences, roughly 9.8% seen once. Sequenced input: PBMCs. The chain recombines TRBV7-2 with TRBJ1-1; D not certain. This clonotype was sampled from a human donor in good health (CMV status not recorded). Some clones in this sample may be carry-over from other donors' samples. The CDR3 DNA reads as TGTGCCAGCAGCTTAGGGCAAGGACGCACTGAAGCTTTCTTT. Its protein is CASSLGQGRTEAFF.